This TCR beta chain originates from a study of T cells in Graves' hyperthyroidism and ophthalmopathy. The CDR3 covers 14 residues. Germline lookup yields CDR1 LNHDA and CDR2 SQIVND (reference sequence). The V gene end was trimmed by 6 bases and the J gene end by 4 bases; junction bases not matched to a gene: 7. Clinical symptoms, serum thyroxine, TRAb, thyroid ultrasound and orbital computed tomography informed diagnoses. TCR beta CDR3 regions were amplified from RNA. The primer set for the first-round RT-PCR of the TCR CDR3 was HTBI. TCRdb used MiXCR to reprocess the multiplex PCR reads, holding one entry per CDR3 protein. The data show hundreds of thousands of distinct CDR3 sequences, around 40% seen once.

The sample comprised blood. The chain employs TRBV19 and TRBJ2-3, with 7 bases aligning to TRBD1. The sequence came from a middle-aged woman with Graves' hyperthyroidism. CDR3 region: CASRRQGSSDTQYF. CDR3 nucleotide sequence: TGTGCCAGTAGGAGACAGGGATCGTCAGATACGCAGTATTTT. Full variable domain (missing parts from reference TRBV19 and TRBJ2-3): DGGITQSPKYLFRKEGQNVTLSCEQNLNHDAMYWYRQDPGQGLRLIYYSQIVNDFQKGDIAEGYSVSREKKESFPLTVTSAQKNPTAFYLCASRRQGSSDTQYFGPGTRLTVL.